Listed here are 4 T cell receptor beta chains from one sample, sequenced in a study of vaccination effects on CD4 cells after COVID-19. No antigens are known for them. Data came from immunoSEQ multiplex PCR; TCRdb stores just in-frame clones and leaves some out. The table has about 50,000 clones, 74% seen once. Cells that had been cultured for approximately eleven days were the source of isolated CD4+ T cells. This person caught SARS-CoV-2 sometime from March to December 2020, and PCR testing confirmed the infection. The vaccine given was either BNT162b2 or mRNA-1273, in two doses. This sample comprised CD4+ T cells from PBMCs cultured without peptide, obtained after COVID-19 vaccination. These receptor sequences come from a human donor who had a prior SARS-CoV-2 infection.

The rearrangement links TRBV11-2 to TRBJ2-7, with TRBD2 matching 9 bases. Trimming at V came to 5 bases and at J to 6 bases, leaving 17 bases not matched to a gene. CDR3 length: 17 amino acids. Germline CDR1 and CDR2: SGHAT and FQNNGV. CDR3 DNA: TGTGCCAGCAGCCAAAAAACCGGGACTAGCAATCATCGCGAGCAGTACTTC. It yields the protein CASSQKTGTSNHREQYF.

The chain recombines TRBV19 with TRBJ2-7, with D perhaps matching TRBD1 (6 bases). Germline CDR1 LNHDA, CDR2 SQIVND (reference sequence). The germline V and J ends were trimmed by 4 bases and 2 bases, with 18 bases remaining between them. The CDR3 loop spans 16 amino acids. CDR3 in amino acids: CASSTWTERDTYEQYF. The DNA of the CDR3 is TGTGCCAGTAGTACGTGGACAGAGAGGGATACCTACGAGCAGTACTTC.

The V and J genes are TRBV6-5 and TRBJ2-3; D gene uncertain. The ends were cut back, 6 bases at V and 3 bases at J, with 10 bases in the middle. CDR1 MNHEY and CDR2 SVGAGI come from the germline V gene. The CDR3 loop spans 13 amino acids. The CDR3 loop is CASSLPGTDTQYF. In nucleotides, the CDR3 is TGTGCCAGCAGCCTTCCCGGGACAGATACGCAGTATTTT.

J is TRBJ2-7 and V is TRBV5-1; 9 nucleotides align to TRBD2. V trimming: 0 bases; J trimming: 2 bases; junction bases outside the gene matches: 6. CDR1 SGHRS and CDR2 YFSETQ come from the germline V gene. This CDR3 is 16 amino acids long. CDR3 protein: CASSLVATSGTYEQYF. DNA of the CDR3: TGCGCCAGCAGCTTGGTAGCGACTAGCGGTACCTACGAGCAGTACTTC.